One sample yielded the 18 T cell receptor beta chains listed below, sequenced in a study of spatial heterogeneity in lung cancer. MiXCR, run by TCRdb on the 5' RACE reads, gives a single entry per CDR3 protein. The table has some 110,000 distinct CDR3 sequences, over 9% seen once. Time point reported: blood at routine non-recurrence follow-up after resection. Unsorted tumor, nontumor lung tissue or cryopreserved PBMC supplied the whole RNA. This specimen was PBMCs, taken at follow-up. All receptors come from a male donor with early-stage non-small cell lung cancer.

This clonotype was picked up many times. V and J are TRBV10-3 and TRBJ1-5; 8 bases match TRBD1. The CDR3 is 14 amino acids. The junction had 5 bases not matched to a gene; V was cut back by 6 bases and J by 4 bases. The germline CDR1 and CDR2 sequences are ENHRY and SYGVKD. The CDR3 region is CAIRPGTGNQPQHF. CDR3 nucleotides: TGTGCCATCAGACCCGGGACAGGTAATCAGCCCCAGCATTTT.

This clonotype was counted many times. This rearrangement joins TRBV5-6 to TRBJ2-1, with 10 bases fitting TRBD2. J lost 3 bases, V lost 4 bases, and 13 bases had no gene match. Germline V CDR1 and CDR2: SGHDT, YYEEEE. CDR3 size: 18 residues. The chain's CDR3 is CASSLLLQTSGVYNEQFF. CDR3 coding DNA: TGTGCCAGCAGCCTACTCCTCCAAACTAGCGGGGTCTACAATGAGCAGTTCTTC.

The genes are TRBV12-3 or TRBV12-4 and TRBJ2-5; D is undetermined. The CDR3 consists of 14 residues. The germline V and J ends were trimmed by 3 bases and 1 base, with 9 bases remaining between them. CDR3 sequence reads: CASSFTHFQETQYF. For the CDR3, the DNA is TGTGCCAGCAGTTTTACACACTTCCAAGAGACCCAGTACTTC.

This rearrangement joins TRBV11-2 to TRBJ2-5, with D possibly being TRBD1 (5 bases). This CDR3 contains 14 residues. V was cut by 5 bases and J by 5 bases, with 15 bases left in between. Germline assignment: CDR1 SGHAT and CDR2 FQNNGV. This CDR3 is CASSRATGPETQYF. The CDR3 DNA reads as TGTGCCAGCAGCCGGGCCACAGGCCCCGAGACCCAGTACTTC.

The chain links TRBV23-1 to TRBJ2-7, with D perhaps being TRBD1 or TRBD2 (5 bases each). TRBV23-1 belongs to the ORF category, with a function that is uncertain. The V end was cut by 0 bases, the J end by 0 bases, with 12 bases between. This CDR3 has 16 residues. CDR3 region: CASSQSRDGYSYEQYF. The DNA for the CDR3 is TGCGCCAGCAGTCAATCGAGGGACGGATACTCCTACGAGCAGTACTTC.

This chain connects TRBV18 to TRBJ1-1; TRBD1 might be the D (6 bases). Germline V CDR1 and CDR2: KGHSH, LQKENI. Trimming took 3 bases from V and 1 from J, leaving 9 bases between them. This CDR3 region has 14 residues. In nucleotides, the CDR3 is TGTGCCAGCTCACCCAGGACAGAGAACACTGAAGCTTTCTTT. Translation gives CASSPRTENTEAFF.

Only a few counts were recorded for this clonotype. The chain couples TRBV25-1 to TRBJ1-3; D remains unclear. The V gene lost 7 bases and the J gene lost 8 bases, with 18 bases spanning the gap. Germline CDR1 and CDR2: MGHDK and SYGVNS. The CDR3 runs 14 residues. The CDR3 nucleotides are TGTGCCAGCACCCGAGGGATAGGGAGAGACACCATATATTTT. Its translation is CASTRGIGRDTIYF.

This clonotype was seen many times. The gene calls are TRBV6-1 and TRBJ1-1, with D unclear. Germline V gene lookup returns CDR1 MNHNS and CDR2 SASEGT. The CDR3 contains 13 residues. Deletions cut 6 bases from V and 6 bases from J, with 14 bases between. The CDR3 reads CASSWNFAPEAFF. DNA for the CDR3: TGTGCCAGCAGCTGGAACTTTGCGCCTGAAGCTTTCTTT.

This clonotype was observed many times. The V call is TRBV29-1, the J call TRBJ1-5, with D perhaps matching TRBD1 (5 bases). V shed 8 bases and J shed 5 bases, with 16 bases lying between them. Per germline, CDR1 SQVTM and CDR2 ANQGSEA. The CDR3 has 13 amino acids. CDR3 DNA: TGCAGCAGCCAACTACGGGACCATCAGCCCCAGCATTTT. Residues: CSSQLRDHQPQHF.

This chain connects TRBV6-6 to TRBJ2-3; no definite D call. Germline CDR1 and CDR2: MNHNY and SVGAGI (reference sequence). The length of the CDR3 is 12 residues. Trimming pared 4 bases from V and 4 bases from J, leaving 6 bases between. CDR3 loop: CASSSAPDTQYF. The CDR3 coding sequence is TGTGCCAGCAGTTCGGCTCCAGATACGCAGTATTTT.

This clonotype was detected only a few times. In DNA, the CDR3 is TGTGCTAGTGGCGGGACTAGCATTTACAATGAGCAGTTCTTC. This encodes CASGGTSIYNEQFF. The chain links TRBV12-5 to TRBJ2-1, with 9 bases identical to TRBD2. The CDR3 is 14 residues long. V lost 6 bases to trimming and J lost 4 bases; unmatched junction nucleotides: 4. Germline V lookup: CDR1 LGHNT, CDR2 FRNRAP.

This clonotype was seen repeatedly, ten times or more. V is TRBV9 and J is TRBJ1-6; no clear D. The germline gives CDR1 SGDLS, CDR2 YYNGEE. This CDR3 is 16 amino acids long. V was shortened by 0 bases and J by 0 bases, with 7 bases between the two germline ends. DNA of the CDR3: TGTGCCAGCAGCGTAGCGGGCACCTCCTATAATTCACCCCTCCACTTT. Translated, it gives CASSVAGTSYNSPLHF.

This clonotype was recorded a few times. The V gene is TRBV5-1, the J gene TRBJ2-1; D is perhaps TRBD2 (6 bases). CDR3 length equals 15 residues. The germline CDR1 and CDR2 sequences are SGHRS and YFSETQ. Trimming pared 5 bases from V and 0 bases from J, leaving 12 bases between. CDR3: CASRSAGGSYNEQFF. As DNA, the CDR3 is TGCGCCAGCAGATCCGCCGGGGGCTCCTACAATGAGCAGTTCTTC.

The rearrangement joins TRBV7-6 to TRBJ2-7, with a weak D call TRBD1 (6 bases). Germline CDR1 is SGHVS and CDR2 is FNYEAQ. Trimming left V 4 bases short and J 3 bases short, with 13 bases between. The CDR3 is made up of 14 amino acids. The CDR3 nucleotides are TGTGCCAGCAGCTCATATGGGACACACTACGAGCAGTACTTC. This translates into CASSSYGTHYEQYF.

In this sample, this clonotype turned up once. The J gene is TRBJ2-3, the V gene TRBV5-1; D remains unclear. V shed 4 bases and J shed 6 bases, with 12 bases lying between them. CDR3 length equals 13 residues. Germline CDR1 is SGHRS and CDR2 is YFSETQ. DNA of the CDR3: TGCGCCAGCAGCCCCAGGACCGCCGATACGCAGTATTTT. Amino acid sequence: CASSPRTADTQYF.

The chain combines TRBV6-2 or TRBV6-3 with TRBJ2-7, with D perhaps assigned TRBD1 or TRBD2 (6 bases each). The CDR3 is 15 amino acids. Germline lookup yields CDR1 MNHEY and CDR2 SVGEGT. Trimming took 5 bases from V and 2 from J, leaving 16 bases between them. The DNA for the CDR3 is TGTGCCAGCAGTACTCAAGGGGGGCCCACCTACGAGCAGTACTTC. Protein product: CASSTQGGPTYEQYF.

In its sample, this clonotype was seen many times. This rearrangement joins TRBV27 to TRBJ1-5; D not resolved. The CDR3 loop spans 13 amino acids. Germline CDR1 MNHEY, CDR2 SMNVEV (reference sequence). Trimming took off 3 bases at V and 7 bases at J, with 10 bases between the two ends. The CDR3 DNA follows: TGTGCCAGCAGTTTTAGTGGGTACCAGCCCCAGCATTTT. It specifies CASSFSGYQPQHF.

The rearrangement uses TRBV7-2 and TRBJ1-3; D remains ambiguous. The V end lost 0 bases, the J end lost 0 bases, and 0 bases lay between the germline ends. Germline lookup yields CDR1 SGHTA and CDR2 FQGNSA. The CDR3 is 13 residues long. CDR3 nucleotides: TGTGCCAGCAGCTTAGCCTCTGGAAACACCATATATTTT. It is translated as CASSLASGNTIYF.